Listed below are T cell receptor beta chains from one sample, sequenced in a study of T cell responses to AZD1222 COVID-19 vaccine. Sequencing was performed with immunoSEQ multiplex PCR; in TCRdb, only in-frame clones are kept and a portion is missing. The sample lists 95,000 to 110,000 clones, under 95% occurring once. Material: peripheral blood, obtained on day 0 of AZD1222 vaccination. These receptors came from an adult in good health. CDR3s include the opening cysteine and the closing phenylalanine or tryptophan. The D gene is left open where the match is weak. Not every row has a clone size; where given, it reads once, few, many or a size class.

clone size: once
V gene: TRBV7-2
J gene: TRBJ1-6
D gene: NA
CDR3 DNA: TGTGCCAGCAGCCTGGAGAATTCACCCCTCCACTTT
CDR3 protein: CASSLENSPLHF

clone size: NA
V gene: TRBV11-2
J gene: TRBJ2-7
D gene: NA
CDR3 DNA: TGTGCCAGCAGCCCCCTTAAAGACCGTAACCCCTACGAGCAGTACTTC
CDR3 protein: CASSPLKDRNPYEQYF

clone size: NA
V gene: TRBV10-3
J gene: TRBJ1-2
D gene: TRBD1
CDR3 DNA: TGTGCCTCAAGGCTTTCTGGGACAGATCATGGCTACACCTTC
CDR3 protein: CASRLSGTDHGYTF

clone size: NA
V gene: TRBV6-6
J gene: TRBJ2-3
D gene: TRBD1
CDR3 DNA: TGTGCCAGCACCCTTACAGGGGGCACAGATACGCAGTATTTT
CDR3 protein: CASTLTGGTDTQYF

clone size: once
V gene: TRBV15
J gene: TRBJ2-1
D gene: NA
CDR3 DNA: TGTGCCACCAGCAGAGATTTTAGCCAGGACAGCAATGAGCAGTTCTTC
CDR3 protein: CATSRDFSQDSNEQFF

clone size: NA
V gene: TRBV11-3
J gene: TRBJ1-3
D gene: NA
CDR3 DNA: TGTGCCAGCAGCTTAGCTGAAGGAAACACCATATATTTT
CDR3 protein: CASSLAEGNTIYF

clone size: NA
V gene: TRBV7-9
J gene: TRBJ2-3
D gene: NA
CDR3 DNA: TGTGCCAGCAGCTTATTGGGGGATACGCAGTATTTT
CDR3 protein: CASSLLGDTQYF

clone size: NA
V gene: TRBV30
J gene: TRBJ2-5
D gene: NA
CDR3 DNA: TGTGCCTTAAGGGCCGGGGGAAGTGTTGAGACCCAGTACTTC
CDR3 protein: CALRAGGSVETQYF

clone size: NA
V gene: TRBV5-6
J gene: TRBJ2-7
D gene: NA
CDR3 DNA: TGTGCCAGCAGCTTGGGCCCGGAGGGGAACGAGCAGTACTTC
CDR3 protein: CASSLGPEGNEQYF

clone size: NA
V gene: TRBV29-1
J gene: TRBJ1-1
D gene: NA
CDR3 DNA: TGCAGCACCGCTCAGACGGGAGACACTGAAGCTTTCTTT
CDR3 protein: CSTAQTGDTEAFF

clone size: few
V gene: TRBV28
J gene: TRBJ1-4
D gene: NA
CDR3 DNA: TGTGCCAGCAGTACCGAGGCCGCGGGTCTCATGCGCTTT
CDR3 protein: CASSTEAAGLMRF

clone size: NA
V gene: TRBV7-3
J gene: TRBJ2-7
D gene: NA
CDR3 DNA: TGTGCCAGCAGCTTAACGCTAAGGGGGGCGTTCTACGAGCAGTACTTC
CDR3 protein: CASSLTLRGAFYEQYF

clone size: NA
V gene: TRBV3-1/TRBV3-2
J gene: TRBJ2-1
D gene: TRBD2
CDR3 DNA: TGTGCCAGCAGCCATAGCGGGGGGGCCGACAATGAGCAGTTCTTC
CDR3 protein: CASSHSGGADNEQFF

clone size: NA
V gene: TRBV18
J gene: TRBJ2-2
D gene: NA
CDR3 DNA: TGTGCCAGCTCACCAAGTCAGAACACCGGGGAGCTGTTTTTT
CDR3 protein: CASSPSQNTGELFF

clone size: NA
V gene: TRBV19
J gene: TRBJ2-1
D gene: TRBD1
CDR3 DNA: TGTGCCAGTAGTATAGGGGACAGGGGGTTCGATGAGCAGTTCTTC
CDR3 protein: CASSIGDRGFDEQFF

clone size: NA
V gene: TRBV7-2
J gene: TRBJ1-3
D gene: NA
CDR3 DNA: TGTGCCAGCAGCTTAGAACCTGTTTTGGATGGAAACACCATATATTTT
CDR3 protein: CASSLEPVLDGNTIYF

clone size: NA
V gene: TRBV6-5
J gene: TRBJ2-1
D gene: TRBD2
CDR3 DNA: TGTGCCAGCAGTACATCGGGGGGGCAATACAATGAGCAGTTCTTC
CDR3 protein: CASSTSGGQYNEQFF

clone size: NA
V gene: TRBV27
J gene: TRBJ2-7
D gene: NA
CDR3 DNA: TGTGCCAGCAGTACAGGAACGAAGCAGTACTTC
CDR3 protein: CASSTGTKQYF

clone size: NA
V gene: TRBV18
J gene: TRBJ1-5
D gene: NA
CDR3 DNA: TGTGCCAGCTCACGACGACAGCTCAGCAATCAGCCCCAGCATTTT
CDR3 protein: CASSRRQLSNQPQHF

clone size: NA
V gene: TRBV10-3
J gene: TRBJ1-5
D gene: TRBD1
CDR3 DNA: TGTGCCATCAGTGAGTCCCACAGGGGAAGCAATCAGCCCCAGCATTTT
CDR3 protein: CAISESHRGSNQPQHF

clone size: NA
V gene: TRBV27
J gene: TRBJ1-1
D gene: NA
CDR3 DNA: TGTGCCACCGGACAGTCTCCCATGAACACTGAAGCTTTCTTT
CDR3 protein: CATGQSPMNTEAFF

clone size: once
V gene: TRBV5-4
J gene: TRBJ1-6
D gene: TRBD1
CDR3 DNA: TGTGCCAGCAGCTACGACAGGGGTAATAATTCACCCCTCCACTTT
CDR3 protein: CASSYDRGNNSPLHF

clone size: NA
V gene: TRBV19
J gene: TRBJ2-7
D gene: TRBD2
CDR3 DNA: TGTGCCAGTAGTAACTTACCCGGGGGGTCATACGAGCAGTACTTC
CDR3 protein: CASSNLPGGSYEQYF

clone size: NA
V gene: TRBV12-3/TRBV12-4
J gene: TRBJ1-2
D gene: NA
CDR3 DNA: TGTGCCAGCAGTGCGGACAGAACCCATGGCTACACCTTC
CDR3 protein: CASSADRTHGYTF

clone size: NA
V gene: TRBV14
J gene: TRBJ2-7
D gene: NA
CDR3 DNA: TGTGCCAGCAGCCAAGATGTCTGGCAGGGCTACGAGCAGTACTTC
CDR3 protein: CASSQDVWQGYEQYF

clone size: NA
V gene: TRBV7-2
J gene: TRBJ1-1
D gene: NA
CDR3 DNA: TGTGCCAGCAGCTTAGCTGCAGGGAACACTGAAGCTTTCTTT
CDR3 protein: CASSLAAGNTEAFF

clone size: NA
V gene: TRBV28
J gene: TRBJ1-2
D gene: NA
CDR3 DNA: TGTGCCAGCAGCCCGGGCCCTATAACGGTTGGCTACACCTTC
CDR3 protein: CASSPGPITVGYTF

clone size: NA
V gene: TRBV3-1/TRBV3-2
J gene: TRBJ1-2
D gene: NA
CDR3 DNA: TGTGCCAGCAGCCAATGGGATCAGACTGTGGGGGGCTACACCTTC
CDR3 protein: CASSQWDQTVGGYTF

clone size: NA
V gene: TRBV15
J gene: TRBJ1-4
D gene: NA
CDR3 DNA: TGTGCCACCAGCAGGGGAATATCGGGGTTTATCGAAAAACTGTTTTTT
CDR3 protein: CATSRGISGFIEKLFF

clone size: NA
V gene: TRBV3-1/TRBV3-2
J gene: TRBJ2-7
D gene: NA
CDR3 DNA: TGTGCCAGCAGCAACCGAGGACAGAGCTCCTACGAGCAGTACTTC
CDR3 protein: CASSNRGQSSYEQYF